Listed below are T cell receptor beta chains from one sample, sequenced in a study of blood T cell repertoires in COVID-19. TCRdb's copy holds only in-frame clones and misses some; the assay was immunoSEQ multiplex PCR. The sample lists 40,000 or so clones; about nine tenths were seen once. Input material: peripheral blood. These receptors originate from a human donor in a cohort sampled during active COVID-19. Both conserved end residues are part of each CDR3. Fields, in order: J gene, V gene, CDR3 length, CDR3 protein.

j_gene: TRBJ2-1
v_gene: TRBV10-3
len: 14
CDR3aa: CASGAGAQYNEQFF

j_gene: TRBJ2-7
v_gene: TRBV7-9
len: 15
CDR3aa: CASSLVGQGWDEQYF

j_gene: TRBJ2-1
v_gene: TRBV28
len: 16
CDR3aa: CASIHLGGPAYNEQFF

j_gene: TRBJ2-5
v_gene: TRBV10-3
len: 13
CDR3aa: CAITRQAGETQYF

j_gene: TRBJ1-5
v_gene: TRBV7-9
len: 16
CDR3aa: CASSLGKTRGREPQHF

j_gene: TRBJ2-7
v_gene: TRBV15
len: 12
CDR3aa: CATSMGIYEQYF

j_gene: TRBJ2-3
v_gene: TRBV6-6
len: 15
CDR3aa: CASSYEAGGADTQYF

j_gene: TRBJ1-4
v_gene: TRBV3-1/TRBV3-2
len: 14
CDR3aa: CASSPRGTNEKLFF

j_gene: TRBJ2-4
v_gene: TRBV6-5
len: 12
CDR3aa: CATLGVADIQYF

j_gene: TRBJ1-5
v_gene: TRBV6-6
len: 15
CDR3aa: CASSKGQGVHQPQHF

j_gene: TRBJ2-7
v_gene: TRBV27
len: 13
CDR3aa: CASSPLRLVEQYF

j_gene: TRBJ1-5
v_gene: TRBV6-2/TRBV6-3
len: 15
CDR3aa: CASSYRSGGNQPQHF

j_gene: TRBJ1-2
v_gene: TRBV5-1
len: 13
CDR3aa: CASSPSGQASYTF

j_gene: TRBJ1-1
v_gene: TRBV6-5
len: 11
CDR3aa: CASSYQGEAFF

j_gene: TRBJ1-2
v_gene: TRBV7-9
len: 15
CDR3aa: CASIPRGGSNYGYTF

j_gene: TRBJ1-6
v_gene: TRBV16
len: 16
CDR3aa: CASSRGLWVNNSPLHF

j_gene: TRBJ1-5
v_gene: TRBV6-2/TRBV6-3
len: 14
CDR3aa: CASSWTGDNQPQHF

j_gene: TRBJ1-5
v_gene: TRBV28
len: 15
CDR3aa: CASSSETEGHQPQHF

j_gene: TRBJ2-2
v_gene: TRBV13
len: 17
CDR3aa: CASSRKVGTGDTGELFF

j_gene: TRBJ2-7
v_gene: TRBV7-2
len: 12
CDR3aa: CASSQPPGEKYF

j_gene: TRBJ2-1
v_gene: TRBV5-1
len: 14
CDR3aa: CASSTGGVVSEQFF

j_gene: TRBJ2-7
v_gene: TRBV6-5
len: 15
CDR3aa: CASRGPGQDSYEQYF

j_gene: TRBJ1-2
v_gene: TRBV5-1
len: 14
CDR3aa: CASSLEQGSHGYTF

j_gene: TRBJ2-1
v_gene: TRBV15
len: 15
CDR3aa: CATSRGGSGKGEQFF

j_gene: TRBJ2-1
v_gene: TRBV5-1
len: 16
CDR3aa: CASSSTRDSLSNEQFF

j_gene: TRBJ2-7
v_gene: TRBV7-8
len: 12
CDR3aa: CASSQPPGEKYF

j_gene: TRBJ1-3
v_gene: TRBV24-1
len: 15
CDR3aa: CATSDLKGHRNTIYF

j_gene: TRBJ1-4
v_gene: TRBV7-2
len: 16
CDR3aa: CASSQLGTVTNEKLFF

j_gene: TRBJ2-7
v_gene: TRBV5-6
len: 15
CDR3aa: CASSAGLADSYEQYF

j_gene: TRBJ2-1
v_gene: TRBV7-2
len: 13
CDR3aa: CASSYPNSDEQFF

j_gene: TRBJ2-1
v_gene: TRBV7-2
len: 17
CDR3aa: CASSLVLTSGRPNEQFF

j_gene: TRBJ1-2
v_gene: TRBV19
len: 14
CDR3aa: CASSQGGRNYGYTF

j_gene: TRBJ1-1
v_gene: TRBV5-1
len: 16
CDR3aa: CASSLGQQLLNTEAFF

j_gene: TRBJ2-1
v_gene: TRBV6-5
len: 14
CDR3aa: CASSYSKRQDEQFF

j_gene: TRBJ1-1
v_gene: TRBV29-1
len: 15
CDR3aa: CSVGQGAGLGTEAFF

j_gene: TRBJ1-2
v_gene: TRBV7-9
len: 15
CDR3aa: CASSLATPLGRGYTF

j_gene: TRBJ1-6
v_gene: TRBV4-1
len: 16
CDR3aa: CASRLGQENGRSPLHF

j_gene: TRBJ1-5
v_gene: TRBV19
len: 12
CDR3aa: CATGGGGQPQHF

j_gene: TRBJ1-4
v_gene: TRBV13
len: 15
CDR3aa: CASSLGGQGSEKLFF

j_gene: TRBJ2-1
v_gene: TRBV7-2
len: 17
CDR3aa: CASSSSVDRAPYNEQFF

j_gene: TRBJ2-3
v_gene: TRBV18
len: 16
CDR3aa: CASSTLPSAHTDTQYF

j_gene: TRBJ2-7
v_gene: TRBV7-2
len: 13
CDR3aa: CASGPPGDHEQYF

j_gene: TRBJ1-2
v_gene: TRBV19
len: 12
CDR3aa: CASSIYSYGYTF

j_gene: TRBJ1-1
v_gene: TRBV12-5
len: 14
CDR3aa: CASGLPSGGTEAFF

j_gene: TRBJ2-1
v_gene: TRBV3-1/TRBV3-2
len: 14
CDR3aa: CASSQAVSGTKRLF

j_gene: TRBJ1-4
v_gene: TRBV7-7
len: 17
CDR3aa: CANSRYRNYDGGEKLFF

j_gene: TRBJ2-7
v_gene: TRBV6-2/TRBV6-3
len: 12
CDR3aa: CASSHPPGTQNF

j_gene: TRBJ2-7
v_gene: TRBV6-4
len: 17
CDR3aa: CASSDGAIWYLPYEQYF

j_gene: TRBJ1-3
v_gene: TRBV6-5
len: 13
CDR3aa: CASRRTIGNTIYF

j_gene: TRBJ1-6
v_gene: TRBV10-2
len: 13
CDR3aa: CASSGQENSPLHF

j_gene: TRBJ2-7
v_gene: TRBV18
len: 14
CDR3aa: CASSPPSVPYEQYF

j_gene: TRBJ2-4
v_gene: TRBV21-1
len: 19
CDR3aa: CASSIGCPQEQVAKNIQYF

j_gene: TRBJ1-2
v_gene: TRBV6-4
len: 12
CDR3aa: CASSDRQGRYTF

j_gene: TRBJ1-5
v_gene: TRBV19
len: 18
CDR3aa: CASSRKQGPSYSNQPQHF

j_gene: TRBJ2-7
v_gene: TRBV27
len: 16
CDR3aa: CASSLASGRGFYEQYF

j_gene: TRBJ2-1
v_gene: TRBV7-8
len: 15
CDR3aa: CASSPGVGSYNEQFF

j_gene: TRBJ1-2
v_gene: TRBV7-2
len: 13
CDR3aa: CASSSTGFYGYTF

j_gene: TRBJ2-1
v_gene: TRBV7-9
len: 14
CDR3aa: CASSLGQGNNEQFF

j_gene: TRBJ2-5
v_gene: TRBV7-2
len: 16
CDR3aa: CASSLRSHRTLGTQYF

j_gene: TRBJ2-5
v_gene: TRBV15
len: 18
CDR3aa: CATSRSRASGRLRETQYF